The sequence of this TCR beta chain was determined in a study of blood T cell repertoires in COVID-19. Turning to the study itself: The cDNA or gDNA used as material had been derived from T cells, B-cell-depleted T cells, or PBMCs.

Looked up from germline, CDR1 is SEHNR and CDR2 is FQNEAQ (reference sequence). V dropped 2 bases and J dropped 4 bases, with 11 bases sitting between them. CDR3 length equals 14 residues. Original data processing: Amplified reference gene primers provided the basis for estimating nucleated cell counts. Data came from immunoSEQ multiplex PCR; TCRdb stores just in-frame clones and leaves some out. For V, J and clone size, that table is used; D and trimming come from the DNA. The data contain 350,000 to 450,000 clones, approximately 86% of them singletons. The chain recombines TRBV7-9 with TRBJ1-1; D gene uncertain. This clonotype was obtained from a human donor in a cohort sampled during active COVID-19. The sequenced sample was peripheral blood. The CDR3 nucleotides read TGTGCCAGCAGCTTACTTTATTCGGGCACTGAAGCTTTCTTT. As protein: CASSLLYSGTEAFF.